This T cell receptor (beta chain) was observed in a study of Graves' ophthalmopathy and Graves' hyperthyroidism. This clonotype appeared many times. Recruitment covered hyperthyroidism patients aged 18 to 65 whose new diagnosis was of under 2 months' duration. As diagnostic evidence, clinical symptoms, serum thyroxine, TRAb, thyroid ultrasound and orbital computed tomography were relied upon. A roughly 10 ml volume of fresh peripheral blood provided the PBMCs. Amplified TCR beta CDR3 regions were obtained using RNA transcripts as template. Scientists carried out first-round RT-PCR using HTBI primers and then a second-round multiplex PCR. TCRdb itself ran the multiplex PCR reads through MiXCR, one entry per CDR3 protein. The table includes 300,000 to 400,000 distinct CDR3 sequences, about a sixth detected once. This TCR derives from an adult woman with stable Graves' hyperthyroidism. Sequencing input: peripheral blood.

Here the CDR3 DNA reads TGTGCCAGCAGTTACTCGGATCAGGGCAAAAACATTCAGTACTTC. It is translated as CASSYSDQGKNIQYF. The chain uses TRBV6-2 or TRBV6-3 and TRBJ2-4; TRBD1 is a possible D gene (5 bases). This CDR3 spans 15 amino acids. Germline V lookup: CDR1 MNHEY, CDR2 SVGEGT. Trimming cost V 0 bases and J 3 bases, with 9 bases left between them.